This T cell receptor beta chain appears in the sequencing data of a study of CD8 T cells in ankylosing spondylitis. Study-level points and caveats: In the blood and synovial fluid of reactive arthritis, some motif variants had been previously reported. Apparently characteristic of ankylosing spondylitis blood was a TCR beta motif (roughly 8 highly homologous variants). Enrichment of disease-linked clones was reportedly significant in matched ankylosing spondylitis synovial fluid.

On this clonotype itself: Its target is unknown.

CDR3 length: 15 amino acids. Trimming cost V 5 bases and J 7 bases, with 17 bases left between them. Quantitative 5'-RACE with molecular barcodes generated TCR beta libraries. Using its own MiXCR run on the 5' RACE reads, TCRdb lists one record per CDR3 protein. The sample lists about 200,000 distinct CDR3 sequences; 20% to 30% were seen once. This rearrangement joins TRBV12-3 or TRBV12-4 to TRBJ1-4; D is unclear. This clonotype originated in a male donor with ankylosing spondylitis or in good health (not recorded which). The sample was blood, either unsorted or a sorted T cell fraction (not recorded which). The CDR3 is CASSPDSLPGEKLFF. The CDR3, as DNA: TGTGCCAGCAGTCCTGACTCCTTACCCGGTGAAAAACTGTTTTTT.